The rows below give T cell receptor beta chains drawn from one sample of a study of Graves' ophthalmopathy and Graves' hyperthyroidism. Using its own MiXCR run on the multiplex PCR reads, TCRdb lists one record per CDR3 protein. This sample has hundreds of thousands of distinct CDR3 sequences, with 21% found just once. Sequenced: peripheral blood. All receptors derive from a woman under 30 with stable Graves' hyperthyroidism. The conserved cysteine and the conserved F or W are not part of the CDR3 here. Size values are once, few and many counts, or a class for expanded clones, and some rows have none.

many	TRBV15	TRBJ2-7	ATSRDEVYEQY
.	TRBV5-1	TRBJ2-7	ASSLSVQGYDQY
many	TRBV27	TRBJ2-4	ASRDERNIQY
many	TRBV4-3	TRBJ2-7	ASSPNRGVLGEQY
.	TRBV28	TRBJ1-2	ASSLGRRRYGYT
few	TRBV5-1	TRBJ2-4	ASRGQGENIQY
.	TRBV7-2	TRBJ2-6	ANIAGTQGANVLT
many	TRBV12-3/TRBV12-4	TRBJ2-7	ASSPGTWAYEQY
.	TRBV12-3/TRBV12-4	TRBJ1-3	ASKDQGRGNTIY
many	TRBV20-1	TRBJ1-1	SERNTEAF
many	TRBV6-5	TRBJ2-5	ASRLGGQRETQY